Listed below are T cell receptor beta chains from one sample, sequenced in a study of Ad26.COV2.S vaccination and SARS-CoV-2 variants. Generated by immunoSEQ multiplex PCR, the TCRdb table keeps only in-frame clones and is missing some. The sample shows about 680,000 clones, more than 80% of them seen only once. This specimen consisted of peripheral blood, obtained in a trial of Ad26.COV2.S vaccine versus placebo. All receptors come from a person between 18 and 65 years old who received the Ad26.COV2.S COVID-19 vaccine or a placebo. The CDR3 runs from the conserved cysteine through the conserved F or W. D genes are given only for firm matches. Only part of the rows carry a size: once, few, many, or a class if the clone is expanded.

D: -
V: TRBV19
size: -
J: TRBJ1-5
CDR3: CASSIVGGGEQPQHF

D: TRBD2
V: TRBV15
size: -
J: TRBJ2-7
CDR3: CATSRDRGLAGREQYF

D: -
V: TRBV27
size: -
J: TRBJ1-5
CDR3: CASSSEGRSNQPQHF

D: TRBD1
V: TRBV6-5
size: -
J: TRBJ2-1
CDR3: CASTRQGALDEQFF

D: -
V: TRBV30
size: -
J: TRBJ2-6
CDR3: CAWSVRLAGANVLTF

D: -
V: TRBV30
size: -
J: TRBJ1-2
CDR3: CAWSLGAYGYTF

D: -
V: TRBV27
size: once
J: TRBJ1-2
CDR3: CASSPRTLNYGYTF

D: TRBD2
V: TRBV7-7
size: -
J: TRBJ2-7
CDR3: CASSRTSGGLGEQYF

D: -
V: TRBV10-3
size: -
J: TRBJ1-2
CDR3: CAISEFRDHEDGYTF

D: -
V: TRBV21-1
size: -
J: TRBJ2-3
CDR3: CASSKGPDTQYF

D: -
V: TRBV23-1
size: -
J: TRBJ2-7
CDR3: CASRLQDSYEQYF

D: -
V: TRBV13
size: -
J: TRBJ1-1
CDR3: CASSPEHLSEAFF

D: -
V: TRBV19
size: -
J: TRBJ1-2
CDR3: CASSRDPRWNGYTF

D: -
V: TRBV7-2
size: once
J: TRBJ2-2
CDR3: CASSRGLPGTGELFF

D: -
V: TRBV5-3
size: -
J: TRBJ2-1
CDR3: CARSLAWGVEQFF

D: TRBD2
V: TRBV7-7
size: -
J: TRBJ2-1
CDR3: CASSLGTSGTNEQFF

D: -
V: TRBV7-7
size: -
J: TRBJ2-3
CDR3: CASSLTGVGDTQYF

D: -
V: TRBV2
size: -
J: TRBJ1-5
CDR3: CASRGRRSQPQHF

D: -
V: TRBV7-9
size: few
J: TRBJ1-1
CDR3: CASSLSPGRGPDTEAFF

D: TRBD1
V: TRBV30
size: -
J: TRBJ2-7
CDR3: CASPRQGSSYEQYF

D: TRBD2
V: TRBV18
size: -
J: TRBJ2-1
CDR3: CASSPPGLAGNNEQFF

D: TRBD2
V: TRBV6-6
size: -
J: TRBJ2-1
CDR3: CASRDLAGGDNEQFF

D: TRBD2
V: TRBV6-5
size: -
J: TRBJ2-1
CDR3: CASSSGLAQSYNEQFF

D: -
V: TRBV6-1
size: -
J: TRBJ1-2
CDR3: CASSEAGVAIYGYTF

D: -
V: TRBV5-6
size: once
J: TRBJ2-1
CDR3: CASSRWAGLGSYNEQFF

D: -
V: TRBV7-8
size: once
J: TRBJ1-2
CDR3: CASSLEVTGNYGYTF

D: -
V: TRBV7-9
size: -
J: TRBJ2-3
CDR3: CASSSTLRSTDTQYF

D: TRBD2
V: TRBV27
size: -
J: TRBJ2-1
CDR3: CASSSAQVAGGLIDTQGNEQFF

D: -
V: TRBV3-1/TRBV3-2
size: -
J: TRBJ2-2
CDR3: CASSPQRTGELFF

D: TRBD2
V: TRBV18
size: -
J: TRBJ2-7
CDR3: CASSRGDRTHTYEQYF

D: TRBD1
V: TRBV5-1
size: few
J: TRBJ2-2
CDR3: CASSPGTGVTGELFF

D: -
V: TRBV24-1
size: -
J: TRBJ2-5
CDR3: CATSDLGRTQYF

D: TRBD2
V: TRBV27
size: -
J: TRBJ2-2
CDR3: CASSQTSGAGELFF

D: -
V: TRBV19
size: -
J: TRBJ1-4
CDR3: CASSMANRPRGGRAKLFF

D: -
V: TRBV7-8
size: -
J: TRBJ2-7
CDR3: CASSLLNREEYEQYF

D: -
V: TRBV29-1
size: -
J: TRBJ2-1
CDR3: CSVGVRTEQFF

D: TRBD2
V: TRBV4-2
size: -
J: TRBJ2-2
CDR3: CASSPRGGEGVDTGELFF

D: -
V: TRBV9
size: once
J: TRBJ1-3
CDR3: CASSVGDDSGNTIYF

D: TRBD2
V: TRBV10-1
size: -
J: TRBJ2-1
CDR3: CASSEFTSDYNEQFF

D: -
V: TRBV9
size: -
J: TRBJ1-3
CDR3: CASSVEGSSGNTIYF

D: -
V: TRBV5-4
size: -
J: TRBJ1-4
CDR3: CASSRTGNEKLFF

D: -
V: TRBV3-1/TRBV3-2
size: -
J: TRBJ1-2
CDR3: CASSQVRQGRGYTF

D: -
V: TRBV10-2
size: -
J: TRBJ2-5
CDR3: CASAQGRRETQYF

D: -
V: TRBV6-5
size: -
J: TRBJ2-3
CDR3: CASKNEWDTQYF

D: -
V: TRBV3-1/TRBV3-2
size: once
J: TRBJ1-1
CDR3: CASSQVQTEAFF